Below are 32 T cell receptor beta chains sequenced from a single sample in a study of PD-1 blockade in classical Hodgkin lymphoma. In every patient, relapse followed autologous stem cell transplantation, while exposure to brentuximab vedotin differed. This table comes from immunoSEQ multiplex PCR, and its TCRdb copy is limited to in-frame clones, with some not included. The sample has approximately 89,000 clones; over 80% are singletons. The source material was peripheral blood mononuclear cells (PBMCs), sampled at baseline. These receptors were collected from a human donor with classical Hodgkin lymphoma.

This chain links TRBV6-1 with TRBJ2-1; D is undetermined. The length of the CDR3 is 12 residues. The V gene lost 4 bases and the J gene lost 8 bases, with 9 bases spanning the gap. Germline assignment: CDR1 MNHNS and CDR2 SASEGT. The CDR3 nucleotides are TGTGCCAGCAGTGTCAGTTTCCATGAGCAGTTCTTC. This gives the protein CASSVSFHEQFF.

The CDR3 DNA is TGTGCCAGCAGCTTAGTTTCGGACACTGAAGCTTTCTTT. Translation gives CASSLVSDTEAFF. The rearrangement links TRBV7-6 to TRBJ1-1; D call uncertain. The germline CDR1 and CDR2 sequences are SGHVS and FNYEAQ. V lost 1 base and J 3 bases, leaving 6 bases between the germline ends. The CDR3 is 13 amino acids. The variable domain in full, completed from reference TRBV7-6 and TRBJ1-1, reads GAGVSQSPRYKVTKRGQDVALRCDPISGHVSLYWYRQALGQGPEFLTYFNYEAQQDKSGLPNDRFSAERPEGSISTLTIQRTEQRDSAMYRCASSLVSDTEAFFGQGTRLTVV.

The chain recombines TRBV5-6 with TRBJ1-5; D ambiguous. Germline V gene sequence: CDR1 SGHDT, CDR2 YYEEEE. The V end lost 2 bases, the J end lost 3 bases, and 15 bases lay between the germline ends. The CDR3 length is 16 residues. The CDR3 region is CASSFRSLNNNQPQHF. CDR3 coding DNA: TGTGCCAGCAGCTTCCGTAGCTTGAACAACAATCAGCCCCAGCATTTT.

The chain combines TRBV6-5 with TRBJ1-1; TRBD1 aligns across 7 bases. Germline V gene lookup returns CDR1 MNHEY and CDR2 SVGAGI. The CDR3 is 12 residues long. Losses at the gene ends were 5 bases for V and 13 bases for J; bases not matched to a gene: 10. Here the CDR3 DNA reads TGTGCCAGCAGTCGTCGACAGGGTGGATATTTCTTT. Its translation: CASSRRQGGYFF.

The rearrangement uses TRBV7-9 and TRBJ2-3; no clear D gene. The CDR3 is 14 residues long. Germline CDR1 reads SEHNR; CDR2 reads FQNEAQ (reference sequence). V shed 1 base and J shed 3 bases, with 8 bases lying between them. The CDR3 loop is CASSLDPLTDTQYF. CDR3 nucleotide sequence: TGTGCCAGCAGCTTAGACCCACTAACAGATACGCAGTATTTT.

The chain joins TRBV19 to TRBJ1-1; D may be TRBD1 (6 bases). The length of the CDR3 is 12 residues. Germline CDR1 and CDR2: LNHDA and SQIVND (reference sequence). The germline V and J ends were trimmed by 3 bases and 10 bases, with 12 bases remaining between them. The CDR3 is CASSMTGGRAFF. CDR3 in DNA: TGTGCCAGTAGTATGACAGGCGGGCGAGCTTTCTTT.

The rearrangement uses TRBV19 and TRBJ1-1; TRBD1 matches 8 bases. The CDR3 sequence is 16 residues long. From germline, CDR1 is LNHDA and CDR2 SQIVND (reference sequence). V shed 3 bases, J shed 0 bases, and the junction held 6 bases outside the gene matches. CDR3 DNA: TGTGCCAGTAGTATGGGGACAGGCCGCGTGAACACTGAAGCTTTCTTT. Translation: CASSMGTGRVNTEAFF. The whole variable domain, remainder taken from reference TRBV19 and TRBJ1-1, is DGGITQSPKYLFRKEGQNVTLSCEQNLNHDAMYWYRQDPGQGLRLIYYSQIVNDFQKGDIAEGYSVSREKKESFPLTVTSAQKNPTAFYLCASSMGTGRVNTEAFFGQGTRLTVV.

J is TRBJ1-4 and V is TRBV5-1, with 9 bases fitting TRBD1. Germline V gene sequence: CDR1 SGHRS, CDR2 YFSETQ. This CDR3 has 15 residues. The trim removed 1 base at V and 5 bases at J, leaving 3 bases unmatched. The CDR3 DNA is TGCGCCAGCAGCTTGCAGACAGGGGGAAATGAAAAACTGTTTTTT. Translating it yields CASSLQTGGNEKLFF. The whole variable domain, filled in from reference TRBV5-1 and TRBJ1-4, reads KAGVTQTPRYLIKTRGQQVTLSCSPISGHRSVSWYQQTPGQGLQFLFEYFSETQRNKGNFPGRFSGRQFSNSRSEMNVSTLELGDSALYLCASSLQTGGNEKLFFGSGTQLSVL.

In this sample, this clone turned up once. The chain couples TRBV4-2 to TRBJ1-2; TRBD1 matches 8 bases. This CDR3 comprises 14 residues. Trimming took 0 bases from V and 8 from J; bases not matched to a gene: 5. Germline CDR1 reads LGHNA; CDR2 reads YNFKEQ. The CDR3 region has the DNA TGTGCCAGCAGCCAAGACCCGGGACAGGACGGCTACACCTTC. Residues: CASSQDPGQDGYTF.

DNA for the CDR3: TGTGCCAGCAGTGAAAACAGGAAACACGAGCAGTACTTC. Its translation is CASSENRKHEQYF. V is TRBV6-1 and J is TRBJ2-7; D might be TRBD1 (5 bases). The CDR3 consists of 13 residues. V lost 2 bases and J 5 bases, leaving 10 bases between the germline ends. CDR1 and CDR2 (germline): MNHNS, SASEGT.

For the CDR3, the DNA is TGTGCCACCAGCAGAGATGTGGGCTCTGGGGCCAACGTCCTGACTTTC. Encoded protein: CATSRDVGSGANVLTF. The chain employs TRBV15 and TRBJ2-6; D is unresolved. CDR1 and CDR2 from the germline V gene are LNHNV and YYDKDF (reference sequence). The CDR3 is made up of 16 amino acids. The germline V and J ends were trimmed by 0 bases and 0 bases, with 6 bases remaining between them.

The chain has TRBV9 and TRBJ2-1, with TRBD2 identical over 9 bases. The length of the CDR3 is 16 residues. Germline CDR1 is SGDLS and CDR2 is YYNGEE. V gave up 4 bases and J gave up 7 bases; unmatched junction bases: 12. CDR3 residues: CASSFPAGLALNEQFF. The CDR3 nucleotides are TGTGCCAGCAGCTTCCCCGCGGGACTAGCCCTAAATGAGCAGTTCTTC.

CDR3 region: CAWSVADLYNEQFF. CDR3 DNA sequence: TGTGCCTGGAGTGTAGCGGATCTATACAATGAGCAGTTCTTC. The chain carries TRBV30 and TRBJ2-1; the D gene is possibly TRBD2 (5 bases). The CDR3 length is 14 residues. Germline assignment: CDR1 GTSNPN and CDR2 SVGIG (reference sequence). The V gene lost 0 bases and the J gene lost 4 bases, with 10 bases spanning the gap.

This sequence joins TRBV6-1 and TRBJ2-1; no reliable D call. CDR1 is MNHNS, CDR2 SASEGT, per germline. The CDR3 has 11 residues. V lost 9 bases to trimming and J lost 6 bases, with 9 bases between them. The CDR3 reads CASKGGNEQFF. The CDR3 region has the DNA TGTGCCAGTAAGGGCGGCAATGAGCAGTTCTTC.

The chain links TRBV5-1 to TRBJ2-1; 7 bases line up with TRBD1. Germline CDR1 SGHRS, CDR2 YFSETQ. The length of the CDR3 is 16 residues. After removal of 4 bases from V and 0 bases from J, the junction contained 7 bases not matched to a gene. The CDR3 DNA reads TGCGCCAGCAGCCGTCAGGGGGAGAGCTCCTACAATGAGCAGTTCTTC. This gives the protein CASSRQGESSYNEQFF. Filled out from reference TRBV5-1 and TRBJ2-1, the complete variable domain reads KAGVTQTPRYLIKTRGQQVTLSCSPISGHRSVSWYQQTPGQGLQFLFEYFSETQRNKGNFPGRFSGRQFSNSRSEMNVSTLELGDSALYLCASSRQGESSYNEQFFGPGTRLTVL.

For the CDR3, the DNA is TGTGCCACCACCCGACAGGGGACGATTCCCAATCAGCCCCAGCATTTT. Its translation is CATTRQGTIPNQPQHF. This sequence joins TRBV27 and TRBJ1-5; TRBD1 agrees at 8 bases. J gave up 3 bases and V 10 bases, and 14 bases lay outside the gene matches. Germline V gives CDR1 MNHEY, CDR2 SMNVEV (reference sequence). This CDR3 is 16 amino acids long.

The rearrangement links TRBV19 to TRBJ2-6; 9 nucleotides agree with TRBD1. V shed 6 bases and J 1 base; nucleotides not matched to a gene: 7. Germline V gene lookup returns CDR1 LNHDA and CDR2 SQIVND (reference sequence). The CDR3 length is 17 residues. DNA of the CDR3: TGTGCCAGTAGGAACAGGGGGCCAGGGTCTGGGGCCAACGTCCTGACTTTC. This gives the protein CASRNRGPGSGANVLTF.

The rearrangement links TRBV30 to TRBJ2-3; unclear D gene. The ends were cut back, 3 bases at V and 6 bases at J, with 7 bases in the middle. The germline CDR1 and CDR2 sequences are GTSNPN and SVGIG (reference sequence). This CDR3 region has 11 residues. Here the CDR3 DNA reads TGTGCCTGGAGCGTAGGGGATACGCAGTATTTT. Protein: CAWSVGDTQYF. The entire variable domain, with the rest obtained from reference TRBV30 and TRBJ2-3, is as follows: SQTIHQWPATLVQPVGSPLSLECTVEGTSNPNLYWYRQAAGRGLQLLFYSVGIGQISSEVPQNLSASRPQDRQFILSSKKLLLSDSGFYLCAWSVGDTQYFGPGTRLTVL.

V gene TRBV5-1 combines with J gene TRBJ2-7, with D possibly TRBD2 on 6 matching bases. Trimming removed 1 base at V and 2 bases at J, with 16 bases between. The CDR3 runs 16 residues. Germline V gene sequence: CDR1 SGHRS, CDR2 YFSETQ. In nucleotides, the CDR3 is TGCGCCAGCAGCTTGACCCCCGCCGGGAGAACCTACGAGCAGTACTTC. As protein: CASSLTPAGRTYEQYF.

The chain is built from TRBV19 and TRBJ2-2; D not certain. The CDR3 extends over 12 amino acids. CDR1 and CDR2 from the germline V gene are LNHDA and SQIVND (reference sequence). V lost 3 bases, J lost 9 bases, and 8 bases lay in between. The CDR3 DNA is TGTGCCAGTAGTATTGGTTTGTGGGAGCTGTTTTTT. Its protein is CASSIGLWELFF.

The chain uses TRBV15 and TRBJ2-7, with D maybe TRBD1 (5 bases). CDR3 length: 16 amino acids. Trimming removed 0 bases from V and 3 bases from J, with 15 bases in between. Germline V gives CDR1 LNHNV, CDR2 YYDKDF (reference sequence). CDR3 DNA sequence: TGTGCCACCAGCAGAGATAAAGGAGCCCAGGGCTACGAGCAGTACTTC. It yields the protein CATSRDKGAQGYEQYF.

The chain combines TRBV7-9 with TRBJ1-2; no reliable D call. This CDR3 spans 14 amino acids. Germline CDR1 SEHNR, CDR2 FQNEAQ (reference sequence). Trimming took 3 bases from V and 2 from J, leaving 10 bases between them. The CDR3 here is CASSLGSKNYGYTF. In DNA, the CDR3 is TGTGCCAGCAGCTTGGGGAGCAAAAACTATGGCTACACCTTC. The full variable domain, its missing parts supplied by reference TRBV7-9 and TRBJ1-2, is DTGVSQNPRHKITKRGQNVTFRCDPISEHNRLYWYRQTLGQGPEFLTYFQNEAQLEKSRLLSDRFSAERPKGSFSTLEIQRTEQGDSAMYLCASSLGSKNYGYTFGSGTRLTVV.

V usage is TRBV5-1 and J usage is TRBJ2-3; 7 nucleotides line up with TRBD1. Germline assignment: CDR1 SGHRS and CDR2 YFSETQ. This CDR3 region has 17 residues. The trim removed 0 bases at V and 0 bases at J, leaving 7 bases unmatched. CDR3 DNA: TGCGCCAGCAGCTTGGATGGGACAGCTACTAGCACAGATACGCAGTATTTT. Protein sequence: CASSLDGTATSTDTQYF. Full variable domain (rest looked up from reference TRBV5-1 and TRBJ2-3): KAGVTQTPRYLIKTRGQQVTLSCSPISGHRSVSWYQQTPGQGLQFLFEYFSETQRNKGNFPGRFSGRQFSNSRSEMNVSTLELGDSALYLCASSLDGTATSTDTQYFGPGTRLTVL.

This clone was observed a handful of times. CDR3 DNA: TGTGCCAGTAGTATCGCCGGTCATGGCTACACCTTC. As protein: CASSIAGHGYTF. This chain connects TRBV19 to TRBJ1-2, with D uncertain. V was shortened by 3 bases and J by 6 bases, with 8 bases between the two germline ends. The CDR3 totals 12 residues. In germline, CDR1 is LNHDA, CDR2 SQIVND (reference sequence).

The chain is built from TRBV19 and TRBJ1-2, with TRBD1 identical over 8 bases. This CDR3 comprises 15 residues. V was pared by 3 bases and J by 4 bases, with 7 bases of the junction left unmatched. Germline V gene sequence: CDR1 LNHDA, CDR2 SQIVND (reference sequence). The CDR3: CASSIAQGAGYGYTF. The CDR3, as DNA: TGTGCCAGTAGTATCGCCCAGGGGGCAGGCTATGGCTACACCTTC.

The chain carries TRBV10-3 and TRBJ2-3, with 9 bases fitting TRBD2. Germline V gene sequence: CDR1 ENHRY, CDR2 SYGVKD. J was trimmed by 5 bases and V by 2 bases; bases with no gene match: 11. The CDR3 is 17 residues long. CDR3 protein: CAISEIAGALAGDTQYF. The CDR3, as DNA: TGTGCCATCAGTGAGATAGCGGGAGCCCTCGCGGGAGATACGCAGTATTTT.

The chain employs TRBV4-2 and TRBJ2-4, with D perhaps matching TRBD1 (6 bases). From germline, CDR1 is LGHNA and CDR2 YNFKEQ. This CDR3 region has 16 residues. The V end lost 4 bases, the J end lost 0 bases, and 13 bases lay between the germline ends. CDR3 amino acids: CASSLRTDLAKNIQYF. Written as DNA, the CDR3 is TGTGCCAGCAGCCTACGGACAGACTTAGCCAAAAACATTCAGTACTTC.

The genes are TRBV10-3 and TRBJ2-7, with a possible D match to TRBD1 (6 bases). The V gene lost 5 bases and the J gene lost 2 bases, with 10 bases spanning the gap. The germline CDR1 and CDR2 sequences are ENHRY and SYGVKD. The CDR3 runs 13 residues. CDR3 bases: TGTGCCATCAGTCGGGACACCGCCTACGAGCAGTACTTC. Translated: CAISRDTAYEQYF.

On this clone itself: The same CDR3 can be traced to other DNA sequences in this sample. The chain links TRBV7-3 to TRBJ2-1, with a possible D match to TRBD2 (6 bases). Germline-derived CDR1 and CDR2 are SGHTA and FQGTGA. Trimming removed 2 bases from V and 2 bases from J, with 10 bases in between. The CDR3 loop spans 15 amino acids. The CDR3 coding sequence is TGTGCCAGCAGCTTAGGGCTAGCGACCTACAATGAGCAGTTCTTC. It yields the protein CASSLGLATYNEQFF.

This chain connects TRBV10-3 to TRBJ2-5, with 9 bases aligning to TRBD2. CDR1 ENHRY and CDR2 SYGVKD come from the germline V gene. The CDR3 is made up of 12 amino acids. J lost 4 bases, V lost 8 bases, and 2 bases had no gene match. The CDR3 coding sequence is TGTGCCATCGGGCGGGAGGGAGAGACCCAGTACTTC. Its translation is CAIGREGETQYF.

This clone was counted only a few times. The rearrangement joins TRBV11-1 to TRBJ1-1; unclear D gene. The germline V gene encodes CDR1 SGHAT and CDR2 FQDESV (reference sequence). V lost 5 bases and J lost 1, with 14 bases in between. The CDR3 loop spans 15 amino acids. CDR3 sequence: CASSNSTRSNTEAFF. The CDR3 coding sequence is TGTGCCAGCAGCAACTCGACGCGGTCGAACACTGAAGCTTTCTTT.

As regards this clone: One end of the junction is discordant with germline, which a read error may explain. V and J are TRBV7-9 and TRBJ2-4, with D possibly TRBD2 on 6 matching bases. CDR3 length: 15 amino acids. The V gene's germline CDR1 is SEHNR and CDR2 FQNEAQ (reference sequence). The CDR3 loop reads CASSLTARDSPPWDF. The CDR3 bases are TGTGCCAGCAGCTTAACGGCTCGGGACTCTCCCCCTTGGGACTTC.